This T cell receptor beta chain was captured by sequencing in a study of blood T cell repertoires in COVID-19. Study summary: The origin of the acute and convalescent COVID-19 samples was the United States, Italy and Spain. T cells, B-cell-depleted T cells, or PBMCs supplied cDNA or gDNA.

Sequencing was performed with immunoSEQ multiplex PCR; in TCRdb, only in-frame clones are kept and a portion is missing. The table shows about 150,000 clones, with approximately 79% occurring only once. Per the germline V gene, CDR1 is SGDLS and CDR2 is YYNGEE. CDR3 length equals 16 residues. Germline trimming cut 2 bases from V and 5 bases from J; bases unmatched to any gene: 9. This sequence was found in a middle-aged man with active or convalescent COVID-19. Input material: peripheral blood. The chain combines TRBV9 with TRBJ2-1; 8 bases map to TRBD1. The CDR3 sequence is CASSVLSTGGNNEQFF. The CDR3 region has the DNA TGTGCCAGCAGCGTGTTGTCCACAGGGGGGAACAATGAGCAGTTCTTC.